The clone carrying this TCR beta chain was picked up a small number of times. In TCRdb, the 5' RACE reads were re-called with MiXCR into one record per CDR3 protein. Here the sample spans about 300,000 distinct CDR3 sequences, about 12% being singletons. Germline CDR1 reads SGDLS; CDR2 reads YYNGEE. Trimming removed 3 bases from V and 0 bases from J; junction bases left unmatched: 6. The CDR3 is made up of 17 amino acids. This sample is part of a study of identical twins. The same data also went into a second study, on yellow fever vaccine responses in identical twins.

This TCR was recovered from a woman under 30 in good health. Sequences were obtained from CD8+ T cells sorted from blood. The V gene is TRBV9, the J gene TRBJ2-3; 11 bases line up with TRBD2. The CDR3 here is CASSGPGLAASTDTQYF. As DNA, the CDR3 is TGTGCCAGCAGCGGGCCGGGACTAGCGGCTAGCACAGATACGCAGTATTTT.